A single sample gave rise to the 16 T cell receptor beta chains below, sequenced in a study of OX40 agonist ivuxolimab in advanced cancers. Assay: immunoSEQ multiplex PCR; the TCRdb copy retains only in-frame clones and omits some. The sample includes approximately 75,000 clones, approximately 78% of them seen just once. The material was CD4+ or CD8+ T cells sorted from blood, obtained in a trial of the OX40 agonist ivuxolimab. The receptors originated from an adult with an advanced solid tumor such as melanoma, head and neck, liver or kidney cancer.

This clone was found a few times. The chain joins TRBV6-1 to TRBJ1-2, with D possibly TRBD1 on 6 matching bases. V was trimmed by 1 base and J by 4 bases, leaving 13 bases between them. Germline-derived CDR1 and CDR2 are MNHNS and SASEGT. The CDR3 is 15 amino acids. DNA for the CDR3: TGTGCCAGCAGTGAAGGACAGGCCGCAATCTATGGCTACACCTTC. Translation gives CASSEGQAAIYGYTF.

The V and J genes are TRBV5-1 and TRBJ1-1; D is uncertain. Germline V lookup: CDR1 SGHRS, CDR2 YFSETQ. CDR3 length equals 13 residues. The V end lost 5 bases, the J end lost 1 base, and 9 bases lay between the germline ends. CDR3 protein: CASRSTANTEAFF. CDR3 DNA: TGCGCCAGCAGATCCACAGCGAACACTGAAGCTTTCTTT.

This clone has a single count. The rearrangement uses TRBV5-1 and TRBJ2-7; 7 bases agree with TRBD1. Unmatched junction bases numbered 4, after V lost 2 bases and J lost 2 bases. The length of the CDR3 is 14 residues. The germline V gene encodes CDR1 SGHRS and CDR2 YFSETQ. The CDR3, as DNA: TGCGCCAGCAGCTTCGGGACAGAACCCTACGAGCAGTACTTC. It codes for CASSFGTEPYEQYF.

The rearrangement uses TRBV19 and TRBJ2-7; 8 nucleotides line up with TRBD1. The CDR3 length is 14 residues. CDR1 and CDR2 from the germline V gene are LNHDA and SQIVND (reference sequence). Trimming took 5 bases from V and 2 from J; bases not matched to a gene: 5. This chain's CDR3 is CASSLRDRPYEQYF. CDR3 bases: TGTGCCAGTAGTCTCCGGGACAGGCCCTACGAGCAGTACTTC.

The CDR3 DNA reads TGTGCCAGCAGCTTAGCGACAGGGCATCAGCCCCAGCATTTT. Translating gives CASSLATGHQPQHF. The V gene is TRBV7-9, the J gene TRBJ1-5, with 7 bases that match TRBD1. The CDR3 is made up of 14 amino acids. J lost 5 bases, V lost 0 bases, and 1 base had no gene match. Germline V gene lookup returns CDR1 SEHNR and CDR2 FQNEAQ (reference sequence).

The chain links TRBV30 to TRBJ2-2; D not resolved. From germline, CDR1 is GTSNPN and CDR2 SVGIG (reference sequence). V lost 1 base and J 2 bases, leaving 8 bases between the germline ends. CDR3 length equals 14 residues. The CDR3 sequence: CAWSGYGNTGELFF. The CDR3 region has the DNA TGTGCCTGGAGTGGTTACGGAAACACCGGGGAGCTGTTTTTT.

This clone has more than one count but fewer than ten. The chain has TRBV20-1 and TRBJ1-2, with D uncertain. Trimming pared 4 bases from V and 1 base from J, leaving 4 bases between. This CDR3 comprises 11 residues. Per the germline V gene, CDR1 is DFQATT and CDR2 is SNEGSKA (reference sequence). This chain's CDR3 is CSANFNYGYTF. CDR3 nucleotide sequence: TGCAGTGCTAACTTTAACTATGGCTACACCTTC.

This chain connects TRBV7-9 to TRBJ1-2; 8 positions agree with TRBD1. Germline CDR1 SEHNR, CDR2 FQNEAQ (reference sequence). Trimming took 1 base from V and 4 from J; bases not matched to a gene: 5. The CDR3 length is 15 residues. The CDR3 DNA follows: TGTGCCAGCAGCTTAGATAAGACAGGGGTCTATGGCTACACCTTC. The encoded protein is CASSLDKTGVYGYTF.

In nucleotides, the CDR3 is TGTGCCAGCTCGACACGAGGAGAGGTCTCTGGAAACACCATATATTTT. It translates to CASSTRGEVSGNTIYF. The chain is built from TRBV18 and TRBJ1-3; D remains unclear. Germline V gene lookup returns CDR1 KGHSH and CDR2 LQKENI. There are 16 residues in the CDR3. V dropped 6 bases and J dropped 0 bases, with 15 bases sitting between them.

V and J are TRBV4-2 and TRBJ2-1, with D possibly TRBD1 on 5 matching bases. CDR3 size: 15 residues. The V end was cut by 0 bases, the J end by 3 bases, with 9 bases between. Germline CDR1 LGHNA, CDR2 YNFKEQ. The CDR3 region has the DNA TGTGCCAGCAGCCAAGATCGGCAGGGCTACAATGAGCAGTTCTTC. It encodes CASSQDRQGYNEQFF.

This clone came up a few times. V and J are TRBV29-1 and TRBJ1-1; the D is unclear. CDR1 is SQVTM and CDR2 is ANQGSEA in the germline V gene. V was pared by 6 bases and J by 3 bases, with 14 bases between. The length of the CDR3 is 13 residues. The CDR3 DNA sequence: TGCAGCGTGCGGGCCCACGGGGACACTGAAGCTTTCTTT. Residues: CSVRAHGDTEAFF.

The V gene is TRBV6-5, the J gene TRBJ2-7; D not resolved. The CDR3 totals 13 residues. The V gene lost 8 bases and the J gene lost 0 bases, with 11 bases spanning the gap. Per germline, CDR1 MNHEY and CDR2 SVGAGI. The CDR3 region has the DNA TGTGCCAGCTTCCAAGGTAGCTCCTACGAGCAGTACTTC. It codes for CASFQGSSYEQYF.

This rearrangement joins TRBV6-6 to TRBJ1-6; 7 nucleotides agree with TRBD1. Germline trimming cut 2 bases from V and 7 bases from J; bases unmatched to any gene: 5. Germline V gene lookup returns CDR1 MNHNY and CDR2 SVGAGI (reference sequence). The CDR3 extends over 15 amino acids. CDR3 sequence (DNA): TGTGCCAGCAGTTACGAGGGACAGAAAAATTCACCCCTCCACTTT. Protein sequence: CASSYEGQKNSPLHF.

This clone was seen at least ten times. V is TRBV4-3 and J is TRBJ1-4; 10 nucleotides line up with TRBD1. The CDR3 runs 17 residues. The germline V gene has CDR1 LGHNA and CDR2 YSLEER. Trimming took 1 base from V and 5 from J; bases not matched to a gene: 7. CDR3: CASSQGQGAIPNEKLFF. Here the CDR3 DNA reads TGCGCCAGCAGCCAAGGACAGGGGGCGATTCCCAATGAAAAACTGTTTTTT.

The V gene is TRBV5-6, the J gene TRBJ1-2; D is possibly TRBD1 (5 bases). The CDR3 consists of 14 residues. V lost 2 bases and J lost 8, with 16 bases in between. CDR1 is SGHDT and CDR2 is YYEEEE in the germline V gene. The CDR3 nucleotides read TGTGCCAGCAGCTTTGGCGGGAGGGGAGAAGGCTACACCTTC. Amino acid sequence: CASSFGGRGEGYTF.

The V gene is TRBV5-1, the J gene TRBJ1-1; no clear D. Germline CDR1 SGHRS, CDR2 YFSETQ. There are 14 residues in the CDR3. V was trimmed by 3 bases and J by 4 bases, leaving 13 bases between them. CDR3 region: CASSSAQFGTEAFF. The CDR3 DNA is TGCGCCAGCAGCTCAGCCCAATTTGGCACTGAAGCTTTCTTT.